This T cell receptor beta chain was captured in a study of identifying expanded T cells in peripheral blood (dated by TCRdb to between 2018 and 2021). Regarding the research as a whole: Technical replicates were generated by sequencing separate aliquots of the same genomic DNA pool, and four replicates were compared pairwise.

Inclusive of the bounding cysteine and phenylalanine, the CDR3 is 16 residues long. Left in the record is the CDR3 DNA by itself, 48 bases read in frame from the first base. The germline V gene encodes CDR1 MNHNS and CDR2 SASEGT. The trim is 4 bases for V and 1 base for J, with a gap of 16 bases between the germline ends. During the collection period, no infections or other immune events were recorded for the healthy donors. Blood repertoires from healthy donors were used as a training cohort for calibrating time-dependent variance in a beta-binomial model of differential abundance of T-cell clones. The training cohort was composed of around ten healthy donors, 3 female and 7 male. An age range of roughly 25 to 65 years, with an average of around 44 years, was recorded for the donors. Whole blood from each healthy donor was obtained from a commercial supplier and was collected at three time points around two weeks apart. For immunosequencing, genomic DNA was extracted from whole blood that had not been sorted.

As concerns this clone: Its target antigen remains unknown. It has no much larger one-base neighbor in the sample; base qualities were not kept.

TCRbeta CDR3 regions were profiled by bias-controlled multiplex PCR amplification of genomic DNA with the immunoSEQ Assay. For the original study's pipeline: The absolute abundance of each unique TCRbeta CDR3 region was quantified after sequences were collapsed and filtered. Differential abundance was tested with a binomial (Fisher-equivalent) model and with a beta-binomial model adding time-dependent variance fitted from healthy donors. Any clone with fewer than 5 combined templates was excluded, and a clone was called differentially abundant if its Benjamini-Hochberg FDR was below 0.01. Using the form v = (b*log(k)+a)^2, the beta-binomial variance was modeled as a function of the total template count across the two samples. Drawn from immuneACCESS, this table holds only the in-frame rearrangements with V and J called that TCRdb kept. Clones are partly lost; checked studies trace under half to an unresolved V gene and leave the rest unexplained. V and J calls and clone size follow that table, whereas D and trimming were derived from the DNA. The sample table contains tens of thousands of clones; only one count was recorded for 89% of them. 2.8% of the sample lies in the top ten.

Points the paper makes about the study in general: The authors expected that biological variance in healthy repertoires might rise further over much longer intervals, such as months to years. Across all healthy-donor time intervals, the beta-binomial model significantly cut both the number of clones called differentially abundant and the false-positive rate. Across all healthy donors, variance in clone template counts between approximately two-week samples was found to increase significantly with total template count. About 1.1 differentially abundant clones were flagged by the binomial model between technical replicates, whereas about 15 and 18 were flagged over around two weeks and four weeks, respectively.

Sequenced material: blood. Recombination connected TRBV6-1 to TRBJ2-5; TRBD2 is perhaps the D gene, given 7 matching bases. The TCR comes from a person between 18 and 75 years old in good health. The CDR3 protein sequence reads: CASSVGEGGGQETQYF. The sequenced DNA: TGTGCCAGCAGTGTAGGAGAGGGGGGGGGCCAAGAGACCCAGTACTTC.